A selection of T cell receptor beta chains follows, all from one sample in a study of blood T cell repertoires in COVID-19. Sequenced by immunoSEQ multiplex PCR; TCRdb stores in-frame clones only, minus some. The sample yields approximately 97,000 clones, around 90% seen once. The sequenced sample consisted of peripheral blood. Every receptor here comes from a man aged 18-30 years with acute or convalescent COVID-19. Each CDR3 is given with its conserved first and last residue. The D gene is left open where the match is weak. The listing skips clone size in some rows; elsewhere it reads once, few, many or a size class.

clone size	D gene	J gene	V gene	CDR3 protein	CDR3 DNA
NA	NA	TRBJ2-7	TRBV15	CATSRDGNPLDEQYF	TGTGCCACCAGCAGAGATGGCAATCCCCTGGACGAGCAGTACTTC
NA	NA	TRBJ1-3	TRBV18	CASSPPSSTIYF	TGTGCCAGCTCACCACCGAGTAGCACCATATATTTT
NA	TRBD1	TRBJ1-4	TRBV15	CATSGEQGRNEKLFF	TGTGCCACCAGCGGCGAACAGGGGAGGAATGAAAAACTGTTTTTT
NA	NA	TRBJ2-7	TRBV6-5	CASSMHKGREQYF	TGTGCCAGCAGTATGCACAAGGGGCGGGAGCAGTACTTC
few	TRBD1	TRBJ1-2	TRBV10-2	CASSESGTAYGYTF	TGCGCCAGCAGTGAGTCTGGGACAGCTTATGGCTACACCTTC
NA	NA	TRBJ1-3	TRBV30	CAWSPLSGAGNTIYF	TGTGCCTGGAGTCCCTTGTCGGGGGCTGGAAACACCATATATTTT
NA	NA	TRBJ2-1	TRBV11-2	CASSLGGASSVNEQFF	TGTGCCAGCAGCTTAGGTGGAGCATCCTCGGTGAATGAGCAGTTCTTC
NA	NA	TRBJ1-2	TRBV6-6	CASSYSRTANGYTF	TGTGCCAGCAGTTACTCGCGGACAGCTAATGGCTACACCTTC
NA	TRBD1	TRBJ1-2	TRBV5-1	CASSPDRELLYGYTF	TGCGCCAGCAGCCCGGACAGGGAGCTCCTCTATGGCTACACCTTC
NA	TRBD1	TRBJ2-5	TRBV5-4	CASRSGTGGAEETQYF	TGTGCCAGCAGGTCCGGGACAGGGGGCGCGGAGGAGACCCAGTACTTC
NA	NA	TRBJ2-7	TRBV15	CATSRAFIHEQYF	TGTGCCACCAGCAGAGCCTTTATCCACGAGCAGTACTTC
NA	NA	TRBJ2-6	TRBV19	CASSIVASAGANVLTF	TGTGCCAGTAGTATAGTGGCCTCTGCTGGGGCCAACGTCCTGACTTTC
NA	TRBD1	TRBJ1-1	TRBV13	CASSLAVAGQPAFF	TGTGCCAGCAGCTTAGCTGTTGCGGGACAGCCAGCTTTCTTT
NA	NA	TRBJ1-2	TRBV18	CASSLDRSIWNGYTF	TGTGCCAGCTCACTAGACAGGAGTATTTGGAATGGCTACACCTTC
NA	NA	TRBJ2-5	TRBV2	CASSEWQGPETQYF	TGTGCCAGCAGTGAGTGGCAGGGCCCGGAGACCCAGTACTTC
NA	NA	TRBJ1-4	TRBV21-1	CASSKGPLTGGPSSLATNEKLFF	TGTGCCAGCAGCAAAGGGCCCCTGACAGGGGGCCCCTCGAGTTTAGCAACTAATGAAAAACTGTTTTTT
once	NA	TRBJ1-1	TRBV9	CASSPGGSGNTEAFF	TGTGCCAGCAGCCCGGGGGGCAGTGGGAACACTGAAGCTTTCTTT
NA	NA	TRBJ2-2	TRBV18	CASSGFTGRRKTGTGELFF	TGTGCCAGCTCAGGTTTTACAGGTCGCAGGAAAACAGGCACCGGGGAGCTGTTTTTT
NA	TRBD1	TRBJ2-3	TRBV12-3/TRBV12-4	CATNRGPDTQYF	TGTGCCACCAACAGGGGGCCAGATACGCAGTATTTT
NA	NA	TRBJ2-1	TRBV5-4	CASSSPGLQYNEQFF	TGTGCCAGCAGCTCTCCCGGACTGCAGTACAATGAGCAGTTCTTC
NA	NA	TRBJ1-1	TRBV7-9	CASSSTPGNTEAFF	TGTGCCAGCAGTTCCACACCAGGGAACACTGAAGCTTTCTTT
NA	TRBD1	TRBJ1-1	TRBV27	CASSPGTGYVVTFF	TGTGCCAGCAGTCCAGGGACAGGGTATGTTGTGACTTTCTTT
NA	TRBD1	TRBJ1-1	TRBV30	CALTLDRFIEAFF	TGTGCCTTGACGCTGGACAGGTTCATTGAAGCTTTCTTT
NA	TRBD1	TRBJ1-1	TRBV24-1	CATSGGTGAVGNTEAFF	TGTGCCACCAGTGGCGGGACAGGGGCCGTAGGGAACACTGAAGCTTTCTTT
NA	TRBD1	TRBJ1-6	TRBV12-3/TRBV12-4	CATTRDRDSPLHF	TGTGCCACCACCAGGGACAGGGATTCACCCCTCCACTTT
NA	NA	TRBJ2-3	TRBV30	CAWSMGQETDTQYF	TGTGCCTGGAGTATGGGGCAAGAGACAGATACGCAGTATTTT
NA	NA	TRBJ2-5	TRBV11-2	CASSFSGVRETQYF	TGTGCCAGCAGCTTTTCGGGGGTTAGGGAGACCCAGTACTTC
NA	NA	TRBJ1-2	TRBV3-1/TRBV3-2	CASSQDEGVGYTF	TGTGCCAGCAGCCAAGATGAGGGGGTTGGCTACACCTTC
NA	NA	TRBJ1-2	TRBV12-3/TRBV12-4	CASSSKPNYGYTF	TGTGCCAGCAGTTCCAAGCCTAACTATGGCTACACCTTC
once	TRBD2	TRBJ2-1	TRBV3-1/TRBV3-2	CASRRTSGSGHEQFF	TGTGCCAGCAGAAGGACTAGCGGGAGCGGGCATGAGCAGTTCTTC
NA	NA	TRBJ1-3	TRBV6-1	CASSEQGSGNTIYF	TGTGCCAGCAGTGAACAGGGGTCTGGAAACACCATATATTTT
NA	NA	TRBJ1-3	TRBV2	CASSGERNTIYF	TGTGCCAGCAGTGGAGAAAGAAACACCATATATTTT
NA	TRBD1	TRBJ2-3	TRBV5-1	CASSLRTGGMDTQYF	TGCGCCAGCAGCTTGCGGACAGGGGGTATGGATACGCAGTATTTT
NA	TRBD2	TRBJ2-5	TRBV20-1	CSASIGGVHIQETQYF	TGCAGTGCTAGTATCGGGGGGGTCCACATTCAAGAGACCCAGTACTTC
NA	TRBD1	TRBJ2-2	TRBV24-1	CATSDMTGTGNTGELFF	TGTGCCACCAGTGACATGACCGGGACAGGGAACACCGGGGAGCTGTTTTTT
NA	TRBD1	TRBJ2-2	TRBV27	CASSLWGGDRGRTGELFF	TGTGCCAGCAGTTTATGGGGTGGGGACAGGGGACGCACCGGGGAGCTGTTTTTT
NA	TRBD1	TRBJ1-4	TRBV4-1	CASSQAGGTNEKLFF	TGCGCCAGCAGCCAAGCAGGGGGTACTAATGAAAAACTGTTTTTT
once	TRBD1	TRBJ2-7	TRBV30	CAWSPGQGIPYEQYF	TGTGCCTGGTCGCCGGGACAGGGAATACCCTACGAGCAGTACTTC
NA	NA	TRBJ1-4	TRBV6-5	CASSRIPGEKLFF	TGTGCCAGCAGCCGAATCCCAGGTGAAAAACTGTTTTTT
NA	NA	TRBJ1-6	TRBV5-1	CASRYAPLGDSPLHF	TGCGCCAGCAGATACGCGCCCCTAGGGGATTCACCCCTCCACTTT
NA	NA	TRBJ1-3	TRBV9	CASSVEGRAFSGNTIYF	TGTGCCAGCAGCGTAGAAGGCAGGGCGTTCTCTGGAAACACCATATATTTT
NA	NA	TRBJ2-7	TRBV18	CASSRAAGSDEQYF	TGTGCCAGCTCCCGAGCCGCGGGGAGCGACGAGCAGTACTTC